This entry lists 11 T cell receptor beta chains sequenced from one sample in a study of cytomegalovirus exposure and HLA in healthy donors. 13 Jbeta primers and 60 Vbeta primers were used for the PCR. TCRdb's table, derived via immunoSEQ multiplex PCR, lists solely in-frame clones and lacks some. The sample contains some 200,000 clones, roughly 80% of which appear only once. The specimen was PBMCs. The source of these receptors is a woman between 45 and 65 years old in good health and CMV-seropositive.

This chain links TRBV5-1 with TRBJ1-3; the D is unclear. Germline V CDR1 and CDR2: SGHRS, YFSETQ. Trimming removed 2 bases from V and 2 bases from J, with 11 bases in between. The CDR3 runs 15 residues. The CDR3 bases are TGCGCCAGCAGCTTTTCGGGAGAGCCTGGAAACACCATATATTTT. It yields the protein CASSFSGEPGNTIYF.

V gene TRBV6-1 combines with J gene TRBJ1-1; a possible D gene is TRBD1 (5 bases). Trimming cost V 3 bases and J 7 bases, with 6 bases left between them. CDR1 is MNHNS, CDR2 SASEGT, per germline. The CDR3 is 11 amino acids. CDR3 loop: CASSEGLEAFF. The CDR3 DNA reads TGTGCCAGCAGTGAGGGACTTGAAGCTTTCTTT.

The chain joins TRBV10-3 to TRBJ2-3; TRBD2 agrees at 13 bases. J gave up 1 base and V 4 bases, and 8 bases lay outside the gene matches. Looked up from germline, CDR1 is ENHRY and CDR2 is SYGVKD. The CDR3 is made up of 18 amino acids. The DNA for the CDR3 is TGTGCCATCAGTGGGGCCCCAGGACTAGCGGGGGGCACAGATACGCAGTATTTT. It yields the protein CAISGAPGLAGGTDTQYF.

This rearrangement joins TRBV28 to TRBJ1-1, with 8 bases identical to TRBD1. Per the germline V gene, CDR1 is MDHEN and CDR2 is SYDVKM. The CDR3 runs to 14 residues. The J segment lost 5 bases and the V segment lost 6 bases, leaving 8 bases of the junction unmatched. The chain's CDR3 is CASRTGDFRTEAFF. CDR3 nucleotide sequence: TGTGCCAGCAGGACAGGGGATTTTAGGACTGAAGCTTTCTTT. The full variable domain, with the rest looked up from reference TRBV28 and TRBJ1-1, is DVKVTQSSRYLVKRTGEKVFLECVQDMDHENMFWYRQDPGLGLRLIYFSYDVKMKEKGDIPEGYSVSREKKERFSLILESASTNQTSMYLCASRTGDFRTEAFFGQGTRLTVV.

CDR3 region: CASSQGTGGNEKLFF. The CDR3 region has the DNA TGTGCCAGCAGCCAAGGGACAGGCGGTAATGAAAAACTGTTTTTT. The gene calls are TRBV4-2 and TRBJ1-4; TRBD1 agrees at 7 bases. This CDR3 contains 15 residues. The V and J ends lost 1 base and 4 bases, in that order; junction bases with no gene match: 3. The germline V gene encodes CDR1 LGHNA and CDR2 YNFKEQ.

The V call is TRBV19, the J call TRBJ1-5; D ambiguous. CDR1 LNHDA and CDR2 SQIVND come from the germline V gene (reference sequence). CDR3 length: 13 amino acids. V was clipped by 9 bases and J by 7 bases, with 16 bases between them. The CDR3 DNA follows: TGTGCCAGCTCGAACAGTAGGCAGCAGCCCCAGCATTTT. Translation gives CASSNSRQQPQHF.

The chain couples TRBV5-6 to TRBJ2-7, with TRBD2 identical over 7 bases. After removal of 0 bases from V and 0 bases from J, the junction contained 9 bases not matched to a gene. Germline V CDR1 and CDR2: SGHDT, YYEEEE. The CDR3 runs 17 residues. CDR3 amino acids: CASSLALAGVSSYEQYF. CDR3 bases: TGTGCCAGCAGCTTGGCCCTGGCGGGGGTCAGCTCCTACGAGCAGTACTTC.

A remark on this clone: At one boundary the junction diverges from the germline segment, which might be a read error. The V call is TRBV9, the J call TRBJ2-5, with TRBD2 identical over 8 bases. Germline assignment: CDR1 SGDLS and CDR2 YYNGEE. CDR3 size: 11 residues. The CDR3 region has the DNA TGCTACGCGGGGGGCCAGGAGACCCAGTACTTC. Its translation is CYAGGQETQYF.

The chain recombines TRBV18 with TRBJ1-5; the D gene is possibly TRBD1 (5 bases). Between the trimmed V and J ends, which lost 3 bases and 1 base, there was a span of 16 bases. This CDR3 comprises 17 residues. CDR1 is KGHSH and CDR2 is LQKENI in the germline V gene. CDR3 nucleotides: TGTGCCAGCTCACCTGAGTTCGGTGCAGGGAGCAATCAGCCCCAGCATTTT. Amino acids: CASSPEFGAGSNQPQHF.

CDR3 in amino acids: CASSIDRGSTEAFF. CDR3 coding DNA: TGTGCCAGCAGCATTGACAGGGGGAGTACTGAAGCTTTCTTT. The chain is built from TRBV5-6 and TRBJ1-1, with 9 bases fitting TRBD1. The V and J ends lost 4 bases and 5 bases, in that order; junction bases with no gene match: 6. Germline V CDR1 and CDR2: SGHDT, YYEEEE. This CDR3 contains 14 residues.

The chain joins TRBV2 to TRBJ1-2; D uncertain. The CDR3 has 11 residues. Germline V gene lookup returns CDR1 SNHLY and CDR2 FYNNEI. V was trimmed by 6 bases and J by 5 bases, leaving 7 bases between them. The CDR3 protein is CASSSTYGYTF. In DNA, the CDR3 is TGTGCCAGCAGCTCAACATATGGCTACACCTTC.